This TCR beta chain comes out of a study of T cell changes during pregnancy in multiple sclerosis. Germline CDR1 and CDR2: SGHTA and FQGNSA. Trimming took off 7 bases at V and 7 bases at J, with 20 bases between the two ends. This CDR3 contains 14 residues. TCRdb's table, derived via immunoSEQ multiplex PCR, lists solely in-frame clones and lacks some. The data show roughly 100,000 clones, about 89% seen once. This specimen consisted of peripheral blood, obtained before pregnancy. The rearrangement joins TRBV7-2 to TRBJ2-7; a possible D gene is TRBD1 (5 bases). This sequence originates from a female donor with multiple sclerosis, enrolled in a pregnancy study. In nucleotides, the CDR3 is TGTGCCAGCATTGGGCAGGGCTCAGGGCGTGAGCAGTACTTC. Its protein is CASIGQGSGREQYF.